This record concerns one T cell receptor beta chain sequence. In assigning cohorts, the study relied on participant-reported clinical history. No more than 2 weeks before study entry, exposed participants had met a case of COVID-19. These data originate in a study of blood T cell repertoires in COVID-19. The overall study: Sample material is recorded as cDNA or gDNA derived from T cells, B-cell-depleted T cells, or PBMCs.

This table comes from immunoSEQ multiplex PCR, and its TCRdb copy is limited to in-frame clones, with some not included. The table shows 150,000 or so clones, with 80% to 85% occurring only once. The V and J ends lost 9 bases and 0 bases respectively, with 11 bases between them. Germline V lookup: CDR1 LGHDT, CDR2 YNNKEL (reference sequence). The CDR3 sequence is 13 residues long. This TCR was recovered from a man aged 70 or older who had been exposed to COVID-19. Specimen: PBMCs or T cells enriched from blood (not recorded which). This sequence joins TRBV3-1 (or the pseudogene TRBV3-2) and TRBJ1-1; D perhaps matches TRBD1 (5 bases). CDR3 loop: CASQGFMNTEAFF. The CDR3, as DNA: TGTGCCAGTCAGGGATTCATGAACACTGAAGCTTTCTTT.